This T cell receptor (beta chain) was captured in a study of blood T cell repertoires in COVID-19. About the study: The United States, Italy and Spain supplied acute and convalescent COVID-19 samples.

Assay: immunoSEQ multiplex PCR; the TCRdb copy retains only in-frame clones and omits some. The sample lists fewer than 120,000 clones, around 82% occurring once. The receptor was derived from a woman aged 60-70 years with acute or convalescent COVID-19. The sample comprised peripheral blood.

This CDR3 is CASSYDSNYGYTF. CDR3 DNA: TGTGCCAGCAGTTACGACAGCAACTATGGCTACACCTTC. The genes are TRBV6-2 or TRBV6-3 and TRBJ1-2, with a possible D match to TRBD1 (5 bases). CDR1 MNHEY and CDR2 SVGEGT come from the germline V gene. This CDR3 has 13 amino acids. Trimming pared 2 bases from V and 2 bases from J, leaving 6 bases between.